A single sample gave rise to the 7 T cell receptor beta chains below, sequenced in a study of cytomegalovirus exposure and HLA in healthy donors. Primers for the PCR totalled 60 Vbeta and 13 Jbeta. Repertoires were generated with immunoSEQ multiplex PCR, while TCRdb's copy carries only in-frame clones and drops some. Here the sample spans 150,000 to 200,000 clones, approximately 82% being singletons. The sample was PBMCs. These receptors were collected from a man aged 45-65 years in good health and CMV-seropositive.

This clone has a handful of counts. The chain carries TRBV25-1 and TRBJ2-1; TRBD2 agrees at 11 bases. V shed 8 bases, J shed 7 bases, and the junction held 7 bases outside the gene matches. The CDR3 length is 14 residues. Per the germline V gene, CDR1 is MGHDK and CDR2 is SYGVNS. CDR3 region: CASSPGLAENEQFF. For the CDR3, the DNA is TGTGCCAGCTCACCGGGACTAGCGGAAAATGAGCAGTTCTTC.

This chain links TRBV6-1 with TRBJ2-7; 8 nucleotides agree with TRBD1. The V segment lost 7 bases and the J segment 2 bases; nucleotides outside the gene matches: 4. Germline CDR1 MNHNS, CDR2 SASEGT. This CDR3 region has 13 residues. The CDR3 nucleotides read TGTGCCAGCATTGGACAGGGCCCCTACGAGCAGTACTTC. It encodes CASIGQGPYEQYF.

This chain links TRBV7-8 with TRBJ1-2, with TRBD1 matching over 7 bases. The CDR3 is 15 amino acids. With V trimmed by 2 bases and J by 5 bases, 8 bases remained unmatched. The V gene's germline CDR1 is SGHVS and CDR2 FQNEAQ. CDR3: CASSLLRTGLYGYTF. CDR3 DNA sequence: TGTGCCAGCAGCTTACTCCGGACAGGACTATATGGCTACACCTTC. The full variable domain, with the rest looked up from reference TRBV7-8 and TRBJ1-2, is GAGVSQSPRYKVAKRGQDVALRCDPISGHVSLFWYQQALGQGPEFLTYFQNEAQLDKSGLPSDRFFAERPEGSVSTLKIQRTQQEDSAVYLCASSLLRTGLYGYTFGSGTRLTVV.

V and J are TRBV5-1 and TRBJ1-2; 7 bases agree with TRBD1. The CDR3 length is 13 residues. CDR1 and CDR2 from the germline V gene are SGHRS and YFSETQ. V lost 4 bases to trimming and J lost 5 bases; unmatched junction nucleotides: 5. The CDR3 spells CASSPGTVYGYTF. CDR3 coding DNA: TGCGCCAGCAGCCCAGGGACAGTATATGGCTACACCTTC.

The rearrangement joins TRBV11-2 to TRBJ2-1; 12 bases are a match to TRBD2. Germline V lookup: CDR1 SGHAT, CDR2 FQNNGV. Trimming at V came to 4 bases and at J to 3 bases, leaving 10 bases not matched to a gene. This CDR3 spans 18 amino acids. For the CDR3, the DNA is TGTGCCAGCAGCTCACTAGCGGGAGGACCTTCGGGCTACAATGAGCAGTTCTTC. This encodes CASSSLAGGPSGYNEQFF.

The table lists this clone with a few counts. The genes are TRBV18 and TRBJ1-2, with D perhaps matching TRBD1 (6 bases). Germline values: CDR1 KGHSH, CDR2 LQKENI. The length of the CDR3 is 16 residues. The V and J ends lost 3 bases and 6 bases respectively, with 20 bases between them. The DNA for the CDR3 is TGTGCCAGCTCACCCCAGACAAACAGGGTGGCGGATGGCTACACCTTC. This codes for CASSPQTNRVADGYTF.

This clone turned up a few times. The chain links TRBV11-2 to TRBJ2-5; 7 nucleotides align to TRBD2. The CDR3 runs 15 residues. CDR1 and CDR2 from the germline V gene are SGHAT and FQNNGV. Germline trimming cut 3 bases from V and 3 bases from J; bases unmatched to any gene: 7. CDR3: CASSFGTGGKETQYF. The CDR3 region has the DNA TGTGCCAGCAGCTTTGGGACGGGGGGAAAAGAGACCCAGTACTTC.